The present TCR beta chain was sequenced within a study of blood T cell repertoires in COVID-19. Study details: Samples taken during acute and convalescent COVID-19 were collected in the United States, Italy and Spain. Sources were T cells, B-cell-depleted T cells, or PBMCs; the material itself was cDNA or gDNA.

V lost 3 bases, J lost 4 bases, and 10 bases lay in between. Looked up from germline, CDR1 is SGHTA and CDR2 is FQGNSA. The CDR3 contains 15 residues. As handled by the study authors: Estimation of nucleated cell counts was performed using reference gene primer amplification. Some clones are missing from TCRdb's copy, which holds only in-frame ones; the method was immunoSEQ multiplex PCR. V and J calls and clone size come straight from that table; D and trimming were deduced from the DNA. The sample includes under 250,000 clones, around nine tenths of them seen just once. This TCR was recovered from a woman aged 55-69 years who had recovered from COVID-19. The gene calls are TRBV7-2 and TRBJ1-6; D ambiguous. Sequenced material: peripheral blood. CDR3 amino acids: CASSLQVVYNSPLHF. The DNA of the CDR3 is TGTGCCAGCAGCTTGCAGGTCGTTTATAATTCACCCCTCCACTTT.